This T cell receptor (beta chain) was retrieved from a study of shared clonotypes between healthy human individuals. The CDR3 sequence is 14 residues long. V lost 3 bases and J 2 bases, leaving 10 bases between the germline ends. Germline V lookup: CDR1 MDHEN, CDR2 SYDVKM. Only in-frame clones appear in the TCRdb table, and some are missing; sequencing was by immunoSEQ multiplex PCR. The repertoire holds roughly 2.1 million clones, with 85% to 95% as singletons. Study-level results: How much donors shared clonotypes was expected to be affected by sequencing depth.

A remark on this clone: Its antigen is not identified.

Naive CD8 cells lacked CD45RO, underwent positive selection for CCR7 and left out terminally differentiated effector memory CD45RA+ cells. This chain links TRBV28 with TRBJ2-5; D call uncertain. The TCR originated in a man aged 18-30 years in good health. Some clones in this sample may be carry-over from other donors' samples. The specimen was naive CD8+ T cells from PBMCs. The CDR3 spells CASSFTDAQETQYF. CDR3 DNA sequence: TGTGCCAGCAGTTTTACCGACGCTCAAGAGACCCAGTACTTC. Using reference TRBV28 and TRBJ2-5 for the parts outside the CDR3, the full variable domain is DVKVTQSSRYLVKRTGEKVFLECVQDMDHENMFWYRQDPGLGLRLIYFSYDVKMKEKGDIPEGYSVSREKKERFSLILESASTNQTSMYLCASSFTDAQETQYFGPGTRLLVL.